The entry that follows covers one TCR beta chain sequence. Its cognate antigen is unknown. This sample was taken from a study of post-analysis software for immune sequencing data. Notes on the study in general: Controls had lower frequencies than patients of four or five TRBV segments, which included TRBV5-6, TRBV5-1 and TRBV20-1. Samples made in the same batch grouped tightly together by F measure. Significantly decreased normalized Chao1 diversity was recorded for multiple sclerosis patients relative to controls.

TCR beta libraries were prepared from cDNA with unique molecular identifiers. T cells numbering about 0.85 to 11 million gave rise to 500,000 or so cDNA molecules. TCRdb processed the PCR reads anew with MiXCR; each CDR3 protein has one entry. The repertoire includes a few hundred thousand distinct CDR3 sequences, around 37% of them detected once, and roughly 13% sits in the top ten. Germline V lookup: CDR1 SGHNT, CDR2 YENEEA. The CDR3 length is 15 residues. The V segment lost 3 bases and the J segment 5 bases; nucleotides outside the gene matches: 5. Sample: blood. The TCR originated in a girl between 10 and 17 years old with multiple sclerosis. The chain is built from TRBV11-3 and TRBJ2-5, with 11 bases that match TRBD2. The CDR3 region is CASSFGIAGGETQYF. In DNA form, the CDR3 reads TGTGCCAGCAGCTTTGGGATAGCGGGGGGGGAGACCCAGTACTTC.